Given below is one T cell receptor beta chain in context. These data come from a study of blood T cell repertoires in COVID-19. CDR3 length equals 15 residues. V shed 3 bases, J shed 3 bases, and the junction held 5 bases outside the gene matches. Per the germline V gene, CDR1 is KGHDR and CDR2 is SFDVKD. Under the authors' procedure: Reference gene primer amplification gave nucleated cell count estimates. Data came from immunoSEQ multiplex PCR; TCRdb stores just in-frame clones and leaves some out. V and J calls and clone size come straight from that table; D and trimming were deduced from the DNA. The sample yields roughly 280,000 clones, approximately 85% seen once.

This receptor was taken from a woman aged 70-85 years with acute or convalescent COVID-19. Sequenced: peripheral blood. V is TRBV24-1 and J is TRBJ2-3; TRBD1 aligns across 7 bases. Here the CDR3 reads CATSDQGRGTDTQYF. The DNA of the CDR3 is TGTGCCACCAGTGATCAGGGCAGGGGGACAGATACGCAGTATTTT.